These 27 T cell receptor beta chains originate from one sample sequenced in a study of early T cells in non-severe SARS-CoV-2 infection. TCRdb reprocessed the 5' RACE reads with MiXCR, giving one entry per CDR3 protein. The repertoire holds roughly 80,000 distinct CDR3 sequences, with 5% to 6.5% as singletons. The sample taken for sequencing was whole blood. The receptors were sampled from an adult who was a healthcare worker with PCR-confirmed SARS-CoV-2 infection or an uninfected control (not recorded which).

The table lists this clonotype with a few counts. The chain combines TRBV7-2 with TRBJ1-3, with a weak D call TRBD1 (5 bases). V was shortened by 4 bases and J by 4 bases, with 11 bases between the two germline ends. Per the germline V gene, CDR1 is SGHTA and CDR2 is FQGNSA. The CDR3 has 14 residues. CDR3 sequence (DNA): TGTGCCAGCAGCTCTGGGGGGGTCGGAAACACCATATATTTT. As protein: CASSSGGVGNTIYF.

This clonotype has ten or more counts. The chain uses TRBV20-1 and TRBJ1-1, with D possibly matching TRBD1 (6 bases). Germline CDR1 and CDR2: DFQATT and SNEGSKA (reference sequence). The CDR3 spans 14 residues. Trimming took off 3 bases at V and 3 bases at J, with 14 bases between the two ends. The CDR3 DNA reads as TGCAGTGCTAGGCTGGGGGGCTCCGACACTGAAGCTTTCTTT. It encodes CSARLGGSDTEAFF.

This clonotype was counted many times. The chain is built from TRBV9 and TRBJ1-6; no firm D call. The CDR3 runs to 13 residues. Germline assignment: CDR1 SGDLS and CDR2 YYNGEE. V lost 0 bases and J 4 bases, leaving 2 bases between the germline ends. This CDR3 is CASSVGYNSPLHF. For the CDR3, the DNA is TGTGCCAGCAGCGTAGGTTATAATTCACCCCTCCACTTT.

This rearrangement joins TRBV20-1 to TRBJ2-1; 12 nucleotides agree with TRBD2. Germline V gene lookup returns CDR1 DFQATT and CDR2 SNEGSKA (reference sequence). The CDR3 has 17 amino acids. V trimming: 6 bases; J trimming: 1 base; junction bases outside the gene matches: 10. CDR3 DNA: TGCAGTGCGGTTGGGACTAGCGGGCGTGTTTCCTACAATGAGCAGTTCTTC. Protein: CSAVGTSGRVSYNEQFF.

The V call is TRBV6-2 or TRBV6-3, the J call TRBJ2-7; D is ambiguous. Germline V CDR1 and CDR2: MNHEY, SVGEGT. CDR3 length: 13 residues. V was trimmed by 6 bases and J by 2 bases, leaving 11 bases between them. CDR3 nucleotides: TGTGCCAGCAGCCGTACCACTACCTACGAGCAGTACTTC. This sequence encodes CASSRTTTYEQYF.

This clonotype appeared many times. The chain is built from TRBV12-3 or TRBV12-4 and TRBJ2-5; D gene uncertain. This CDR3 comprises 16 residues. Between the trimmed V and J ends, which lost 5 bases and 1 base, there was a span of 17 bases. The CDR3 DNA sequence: TGTGCCAGCAGTGACCCTCCGACATCAACCCAAGAGACCCAGTACTTC. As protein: CASSDPPTSTQETQYF.

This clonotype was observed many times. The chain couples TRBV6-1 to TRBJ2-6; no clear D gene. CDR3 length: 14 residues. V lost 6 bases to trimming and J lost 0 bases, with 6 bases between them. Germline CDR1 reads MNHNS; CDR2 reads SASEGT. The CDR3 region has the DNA TGTGCCAGCAGACAGTCCTCTGGGGCCAACGTCCTGACTTTC. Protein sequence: CASRQSSGANVLTF.

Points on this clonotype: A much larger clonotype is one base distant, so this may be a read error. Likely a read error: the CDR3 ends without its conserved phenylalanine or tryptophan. CDR3 in amino acids: CASSPRLAQETQYS. The CDR3 bases are TGTGCCAGCAGCCCCCGACTAGCGCAAGAGACCCAGTACTCC. This rearrangement joins TRBV7-2 to TRBJ2-5, with 8 bases aligning to TRBD2. The germline gives CDR1 SGHTA, CDR2 FQGNSA. V lost 5 bases to trimming and J lost 2 bases; unmatched junction nucleotides: 4. This CDR3 is built from 14 residues.

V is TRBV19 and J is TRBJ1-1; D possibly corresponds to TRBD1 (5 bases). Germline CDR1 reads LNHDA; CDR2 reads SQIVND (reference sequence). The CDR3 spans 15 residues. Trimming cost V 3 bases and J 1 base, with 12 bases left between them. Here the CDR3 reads CASSIRGFGNTEAFF. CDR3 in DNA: TGTGCCAGTAGTATTAGGGGTTTTGGGAACACTGAAGCTTTCTTT.

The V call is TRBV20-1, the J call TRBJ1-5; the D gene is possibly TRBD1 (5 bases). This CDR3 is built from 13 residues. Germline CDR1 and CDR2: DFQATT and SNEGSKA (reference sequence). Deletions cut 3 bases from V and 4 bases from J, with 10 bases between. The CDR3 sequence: CSASLGENQPQHF. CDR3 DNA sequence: TGCAGTGCTAGTTTAGGGGAGAATCAGCCCCAGCATTTT.

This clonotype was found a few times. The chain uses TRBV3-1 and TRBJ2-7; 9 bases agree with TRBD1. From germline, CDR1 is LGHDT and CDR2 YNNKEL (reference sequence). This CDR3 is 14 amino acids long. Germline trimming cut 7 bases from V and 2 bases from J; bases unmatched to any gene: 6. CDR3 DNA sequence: TGTGCCAGCACCCACCGGGACAGGGCCTACGAGCAGTACTTC. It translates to CASTHRDRAYEQYF.

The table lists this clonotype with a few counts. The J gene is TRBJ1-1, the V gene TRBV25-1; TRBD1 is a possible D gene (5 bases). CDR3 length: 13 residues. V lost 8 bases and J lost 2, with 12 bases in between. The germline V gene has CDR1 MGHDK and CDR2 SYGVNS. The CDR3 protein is CASSKGANTEAFF. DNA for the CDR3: TGTGCCAGCTCAAAAGGGGCTAACACTGAAGCTTTCTTT.

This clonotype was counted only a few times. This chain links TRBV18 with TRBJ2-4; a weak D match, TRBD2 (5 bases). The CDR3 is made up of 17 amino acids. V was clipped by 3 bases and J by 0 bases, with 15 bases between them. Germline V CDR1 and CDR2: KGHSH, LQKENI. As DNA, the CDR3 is TGTGCCAGCTCACCGCCCGTGGCAGGACTAGCCAAAAACATTCAGTACTTC. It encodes CASSPPVAGLAKNIQYF.

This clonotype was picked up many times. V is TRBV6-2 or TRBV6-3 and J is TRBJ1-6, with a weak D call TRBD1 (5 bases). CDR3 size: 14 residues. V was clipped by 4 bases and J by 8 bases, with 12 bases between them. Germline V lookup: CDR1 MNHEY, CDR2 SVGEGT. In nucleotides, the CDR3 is TGTGCCAGCAGTTTAAAGGGGCGGCATTCACCCCTCCACTTT. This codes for CASSLKGRHSPLHF.

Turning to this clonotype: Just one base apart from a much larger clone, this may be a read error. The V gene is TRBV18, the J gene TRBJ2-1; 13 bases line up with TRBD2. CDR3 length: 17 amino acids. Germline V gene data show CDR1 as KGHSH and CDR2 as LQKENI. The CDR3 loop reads CASLPPGTSGNYNEQFF. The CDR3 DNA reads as TGTGCCAGCTTACCACCCGGGACTAGCGGGAATTACAATGAGCAGTTCTTC.

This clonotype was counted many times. CDR3 region: CASSLRDREVSGELFF. In DNA, the CDR3 is TGTGCCAGCAGTTTAAGGGACAGGGAGGTGTCCGGGGAGCTGTTTTTT. This chain connects TRBV12-3 or TRBV12-4 to TRBJ2-2; TRBD1 matches at 9 bases. V was pared by 2 bases and J by 6 bases, with 7 bases of the junction left unmatched. The CDR3 is made up of 16 amino acids.

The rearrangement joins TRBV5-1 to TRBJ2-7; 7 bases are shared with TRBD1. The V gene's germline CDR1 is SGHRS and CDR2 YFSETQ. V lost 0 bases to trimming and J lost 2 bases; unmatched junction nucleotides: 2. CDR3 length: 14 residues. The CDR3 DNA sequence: TGCGCCAGCAGCTTGGGTGACAGGGCCTACGAGCAGTACTTC. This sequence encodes CASSLGDRAYEQYF.

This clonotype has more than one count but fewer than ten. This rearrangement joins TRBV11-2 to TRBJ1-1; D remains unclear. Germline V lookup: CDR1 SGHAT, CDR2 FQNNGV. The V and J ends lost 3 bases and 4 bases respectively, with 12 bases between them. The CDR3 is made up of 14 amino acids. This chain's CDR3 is CASSFSNMGTEAFF. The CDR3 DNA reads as TGTGCCAGCAGCTTTTCGAACATGGGCACTGAAGCTTTCTTT.

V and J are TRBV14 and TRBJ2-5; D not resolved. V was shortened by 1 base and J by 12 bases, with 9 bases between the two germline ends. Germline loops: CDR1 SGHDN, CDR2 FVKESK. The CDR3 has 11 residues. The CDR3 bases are TGTGCCAGCAGCCAAGGCCCTACGAAGTACTTC. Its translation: CASSQGPTKYF.

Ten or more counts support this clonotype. Here the CDR3 DNA reads TGTGCCAGCAGCCAAGATCCCCTAGCAAAGTACTTC. It is translated as CASSQDPLAKYF. V is TRBV4-2 and J is TRBJ2-7, with TRBD2 as a possible D gene (5 bases). Deletions cut 0 bases from V and 11 bases from J, with 11 bases between. The CDR3 covers 12 residues. Germline CDR1 LGHNA, CDR2 YNFKEQ.

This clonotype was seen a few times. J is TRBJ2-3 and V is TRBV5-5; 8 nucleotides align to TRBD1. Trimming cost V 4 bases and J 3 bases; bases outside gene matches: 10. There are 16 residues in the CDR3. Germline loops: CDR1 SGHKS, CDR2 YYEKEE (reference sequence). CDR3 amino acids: CASSPMTGVVTDTQYF. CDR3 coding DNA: TGTGCCAGCAGCCCAATGACAGGGGTTGTGACAGATACGCAGTATTTT. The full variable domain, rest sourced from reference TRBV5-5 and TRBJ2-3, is DAGVTQSPTHLIKTRGQQVTLRCSPISGHKSVSWYQQVLGQGPQFIFQYYEKEERGRGNFPDRFSARQFPNYSSELNVNALLLGDSALYLCASSPMTGVVTDTQYFGPGTRLTVL.

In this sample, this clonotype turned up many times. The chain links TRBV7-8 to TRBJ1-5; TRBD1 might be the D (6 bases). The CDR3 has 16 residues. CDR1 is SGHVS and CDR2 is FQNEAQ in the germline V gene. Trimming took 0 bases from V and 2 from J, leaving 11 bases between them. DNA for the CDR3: TGTGCCAGCAGCTTAGCAGGCAGGGGTGGCAATCAGCCCCAGCATTTT. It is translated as CASSLAGRGGNQPQHF.

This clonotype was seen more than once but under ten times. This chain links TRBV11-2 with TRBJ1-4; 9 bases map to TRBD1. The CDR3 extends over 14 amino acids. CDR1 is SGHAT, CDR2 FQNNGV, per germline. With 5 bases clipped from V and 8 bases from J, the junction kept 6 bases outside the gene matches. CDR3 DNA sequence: TGTGCCAGCAGCCCGGGACAGGGAGGAGAAAAACTGTTTTTT. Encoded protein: CASSPGQGGEKLFF. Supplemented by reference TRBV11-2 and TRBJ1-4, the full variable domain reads EAGVAQSPRYKIIEKRQSVAFWCNPISGHATLYWYQQILGQGPKLLIQFQNNGVVDDSQLPKDRFSAERLKGVDSTLKIQPAKLEDSAVYLCASSPGQGGEKLFFGSGTQLSVL.

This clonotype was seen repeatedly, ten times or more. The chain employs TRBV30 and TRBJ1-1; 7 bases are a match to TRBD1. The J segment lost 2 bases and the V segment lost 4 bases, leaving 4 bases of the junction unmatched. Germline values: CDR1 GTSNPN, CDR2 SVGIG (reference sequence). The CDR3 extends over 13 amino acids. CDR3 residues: CAWTDRANTEAFF. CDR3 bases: TGTGCCTGGACTGACAGGGCAAACACTGAAGCTTTCTTT.

The CDR3 region has the DNA TGCAGCGTTACAACTAGTCTGAATGAGCAGTTCTTC. This encodes CSVTTSLNEQFF. The V and J genes are TRBV29-1 and TRBJ2-1; D possibly corresponds to TRBD2 (5 bases). Per the germline V gene, CDR1 is SQVTM and CDR2 is ANQGSEA. Deletions cut 5 bases from V and 7 bases from J, with 12 bases between. The CDR3 extends over 12 amino acids.

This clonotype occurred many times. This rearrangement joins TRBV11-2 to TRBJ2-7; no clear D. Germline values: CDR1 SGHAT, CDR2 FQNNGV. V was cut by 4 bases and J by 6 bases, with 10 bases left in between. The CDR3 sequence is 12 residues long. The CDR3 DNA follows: TGTGCCAGCAGCTCCCCCAACGGCGAGCAGTACTTC. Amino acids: CASSSPNGEQYF.

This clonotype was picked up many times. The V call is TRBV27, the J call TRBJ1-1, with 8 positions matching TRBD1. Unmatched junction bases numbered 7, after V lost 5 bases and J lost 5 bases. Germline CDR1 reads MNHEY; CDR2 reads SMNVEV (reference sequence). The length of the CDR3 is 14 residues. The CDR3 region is CASSPRTGGTEAFF. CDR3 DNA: TGTGCCAGCAGTCCGCGTACAGGGGGAACTGAAGCTTTCTTT.